A single sample is the source of the 7 T cell receptor beta chains below, sequenced in a study of blood T cell repertoires in COVID-19. The data were produced by immunoSEQ multiplex PCR, yet TCRdb's version contains in-frame clones alone and is incomplete. The table records roughly 72,000 clones, roughly 88% of them present only once. The specimen was peripheral blood. These receptors were obtained from a human donor in a cohort sampled during active COVID-19.

The chain combines TRBV2 with TRBJ1-4, with D maybe TRBD1 (6 bases). Germline CDR1 SNHLY, CDR2 FYNNEI. V lost 5 bases and J 5 bases, leaving 12 bases between the germline ends. This CDR3 comprises 14 residues. The CDR3 DNA sequence: TGTGCCAGCAGTCCGGACAGCGGCAATGAAAAACTGTTTTTT. Translated: CASSPDSGNEKLFF.

The chain employs TRBV10-3 and TRBJ2-5; 9 bases fit TRBD2. The J segment lost 2 bases and the V segment lost 5 bases, leaving 6 bases of the junction unmatched. CDR1 and CDR2 from the germline V gene are ENHRY and SYGVKD. The CDR3 is made up of 15 amino acids. Here the CDR3 reads CAISRLAERQETQYF. The CDR3 nucleotides are TGTGCCATCAGTCGACTAGCGGAAAGACAAGAGACCCAGTACTTC.

This rearrangement joins TRBV18 to TRBJ2-7; 7 bases agree with TRBD2. This CDR3 comprises 14 residues. With V trimmed by 1 base and J by 2 bases, 2 bases remained unmatched. CDR1 is KGHSH, CDR2 LQKENI, per germline. The CDR3 coding sequence is TGTGCCAGCTCACCACGGGAGGGGACCTACGAGCAGTACTTC. Protein sequence: CASSPREGTYEQYF.

V is TRBV4-3 and J is TRBJ2-5; 7 nucleotides align to TRBD1. V trimming: 1 base; J trimming: 5 bases; junction bases outside the gene matches: 10. Germline loops: CDR1 LGHNA, CDR2 YSLEER. The CDR3 runs to 16 residues. The CDR3 sequence is CASSQGSAGGLETQYF. The CDR3 bases are TGCGCCAGCAGCCAAGGGTCTGCAGGGGGATTGGAGACCCAGTACTTC.

The chain uses TRBV19 and TRBJ2-1; the D gene is possibly TRBD1 (5 bases). Deletions cut 3 bases from V and 10 bases from J, with 10 bases between. Germline V gene data show CDR1 as LNHDA and CDR2 as SQIVND (reference sequence). This CDR3 spans 12 amino acids. CDR3 region: CASSIRQKEQFF. The CDR3 DNA sequence: TGTGCCAGTAGTATTCGACAGAAAGAGCAGTTCTTC.

In this sample, this clone turned up a few times. V usage is TRBV23-1 and J usage is TRBJ1-6, with D unclear. TRBV23-1 is sorted into the ORF group, with uncertain function. V shed 4 bases and J shed 4 bases, with 14 bases lying between them. This CDR3 has 16 residues. This chain's CDR3 is CASSPWPTLYNSPLHF. CDR3 DNA: TGCGCCAGCAGTCCCTGGCCCACGCTTTATAATTCACCCCTCCACTTT.

The CDR3 DNA is TGTGCCAGCAGTGGTTCCAGGGGCGCCACTGAAGCTTTCTTT. Its protein is CASSGSRGATEAFF. This sequence joins TRBV2 and TRBJ1-1, with D perhaps matching TRBD1 (6 bases). Trimming removed 4 bases from V and 4 bases from J, with 13 bases in between. The CDR3 is 14 residues long. CDR1 is SNHLY and CDR2 is FYNNEI in the germline V gene.